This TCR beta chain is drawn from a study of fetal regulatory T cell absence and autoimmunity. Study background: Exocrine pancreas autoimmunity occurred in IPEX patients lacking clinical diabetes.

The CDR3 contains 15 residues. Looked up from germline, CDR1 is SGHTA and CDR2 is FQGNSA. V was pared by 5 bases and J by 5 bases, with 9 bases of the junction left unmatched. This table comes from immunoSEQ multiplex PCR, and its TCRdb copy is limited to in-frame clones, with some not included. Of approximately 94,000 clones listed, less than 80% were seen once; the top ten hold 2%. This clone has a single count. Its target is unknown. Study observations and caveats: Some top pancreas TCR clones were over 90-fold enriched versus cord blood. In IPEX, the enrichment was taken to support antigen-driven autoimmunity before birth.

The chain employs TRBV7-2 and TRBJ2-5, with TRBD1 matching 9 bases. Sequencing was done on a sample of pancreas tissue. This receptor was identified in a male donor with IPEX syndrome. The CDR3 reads CASSTRDRVSETQYF. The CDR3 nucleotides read TGTGCCAGCAGCACCCGGGACAGGGTATCTGAGACCCAGTACTTC.